This T cell receptor beta chain was retrieved from a study of control samples from healthy donors and cancer patients. Libraries were prepared by immunoSEQ multiplex PCR; TCRdb keeps only in-frame clonotypes and omits some of them. The sample shows about 130,000 clones, approximately 92% of them seen only once. The CDR3 totals 14 residues. The V gene's germline CDR1 is SGHNT and CDR2 YYREEE (reference sequence). The trim removed 2 bases at V and 2 bases at J, leaving 2 bases unmatched. The specimen was blood. This receptor was identified in a woman in her fifties or sixties in good health. The gene calls are TRBV5-4 and TRBJ2-3; 7 nucleotides line up with TRBD2. The CDR3 nucleotides read TGTGCCAGCAGCTTAACTAGCGCCACAGATACGCAGTATTTT. Protein: CASSLTSATDTQYF.